The clone carrying this TCR beta chain was recorded a few times. Its antigen is not known. This specimen belongs to a study of CD8 T cells in ankylosing spondylitis. Findings of the study overall: A TCR beta motif of eight highly homologous variants appeared characteristic of ankylosing spondylitis blood.

CDR3 length: 14 amino acids. TCRdb re-analysed the 5' RACE reads in MiXCR, keeping a single row per CDR3 protein. The table has a few hundred thousand distinct CDR3 sequences, less than 9.5% seen once. The chain has TRBV21-1 and TRBJ1-1; TRBD1, the D gene given by the table, was not confirmed from the DNA. TRBV21-1 corresponds to a pseudogene. The sample consisted of blood, either unsorted or a sorted T cell fraction (not recorded which). The clonotype was recovered from a male donor with ankylosing spondylitis. DNA for the CDR3: TGTGCCAGCAGCAAGAGGACAGGGCACACTGAAGCTTTCTTT. Translated, it gives CASSKRTGHTEAFF.